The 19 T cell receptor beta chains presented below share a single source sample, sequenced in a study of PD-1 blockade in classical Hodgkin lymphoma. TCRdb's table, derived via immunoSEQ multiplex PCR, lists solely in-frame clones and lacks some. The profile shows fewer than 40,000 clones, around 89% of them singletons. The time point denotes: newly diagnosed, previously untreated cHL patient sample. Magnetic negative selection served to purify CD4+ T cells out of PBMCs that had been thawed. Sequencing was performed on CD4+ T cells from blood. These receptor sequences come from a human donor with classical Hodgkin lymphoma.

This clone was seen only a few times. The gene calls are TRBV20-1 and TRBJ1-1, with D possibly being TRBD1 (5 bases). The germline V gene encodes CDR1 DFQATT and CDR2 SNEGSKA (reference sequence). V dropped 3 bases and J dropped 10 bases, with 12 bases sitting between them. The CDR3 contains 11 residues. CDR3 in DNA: TGCAGTGCTAGGGTAGCAGGGCGAGCTTTCTTT. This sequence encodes CSARVAGRAFF.

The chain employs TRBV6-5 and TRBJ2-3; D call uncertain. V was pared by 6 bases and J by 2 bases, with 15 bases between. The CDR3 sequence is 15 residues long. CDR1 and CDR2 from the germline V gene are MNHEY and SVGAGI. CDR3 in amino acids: CASSQPKSTTDTQYF. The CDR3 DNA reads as TGTGCCAGCAGCCAACCTAAGTCGACCACAGATACGCAGTATTTT.

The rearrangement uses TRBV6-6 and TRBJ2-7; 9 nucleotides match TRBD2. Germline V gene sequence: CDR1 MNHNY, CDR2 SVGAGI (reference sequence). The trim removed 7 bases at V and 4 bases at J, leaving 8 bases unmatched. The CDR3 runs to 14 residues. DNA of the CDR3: TGTGCCAGCAAAGGGCGGGAGGGCCCATACGAGCAGTACTTC. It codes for CASKGREGPYEQYF.

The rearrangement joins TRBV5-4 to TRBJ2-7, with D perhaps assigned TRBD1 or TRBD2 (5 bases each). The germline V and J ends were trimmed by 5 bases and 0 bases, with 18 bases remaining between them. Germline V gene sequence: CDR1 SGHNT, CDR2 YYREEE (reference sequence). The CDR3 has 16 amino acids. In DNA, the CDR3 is TGTGCCAGCAGGGGATCTCGGGACGGCCGCTCCTACGAGCAGTACTTC. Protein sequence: CASRGSRDGRSYEQYF.

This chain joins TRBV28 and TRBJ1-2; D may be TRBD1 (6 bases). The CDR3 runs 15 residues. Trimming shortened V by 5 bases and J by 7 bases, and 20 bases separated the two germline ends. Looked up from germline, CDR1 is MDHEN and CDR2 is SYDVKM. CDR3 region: CASSIGSQGGLGYTF. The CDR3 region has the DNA TGTGCCAGCAGTATTGGATCACAGGGAGGTCTTGGCTACACCTTC.

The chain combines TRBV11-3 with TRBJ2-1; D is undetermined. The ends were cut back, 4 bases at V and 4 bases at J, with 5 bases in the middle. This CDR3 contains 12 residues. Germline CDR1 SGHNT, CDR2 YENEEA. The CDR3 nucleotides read TGTGCCAGCAGCTGGGGATACAATGAGCAGTTCTTC. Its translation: CASSWGYNEQFF.

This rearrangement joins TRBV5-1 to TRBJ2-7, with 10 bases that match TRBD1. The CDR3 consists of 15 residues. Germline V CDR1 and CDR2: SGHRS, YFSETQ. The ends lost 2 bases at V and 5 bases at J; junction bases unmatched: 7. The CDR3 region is CASSLGGQGRDEQYF. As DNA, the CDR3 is TGCGCCAGCAGCTTAGGGGGACAGGGGAGGGACGAGCAGTACTTC.

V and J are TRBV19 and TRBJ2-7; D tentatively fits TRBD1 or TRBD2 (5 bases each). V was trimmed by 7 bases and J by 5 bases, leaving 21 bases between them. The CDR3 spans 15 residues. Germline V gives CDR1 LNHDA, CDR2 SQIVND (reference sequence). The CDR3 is CASTTIGAGRDEQYF. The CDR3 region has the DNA TGTGCCAGTACCACGATCGGGGCAGGCCGCGACGAGCAGTACTTC.

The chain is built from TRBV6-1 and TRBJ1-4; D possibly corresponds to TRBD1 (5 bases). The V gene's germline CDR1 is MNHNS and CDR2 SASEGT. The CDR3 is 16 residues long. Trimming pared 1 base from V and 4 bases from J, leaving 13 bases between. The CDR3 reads CASSEGQGIGNEKLFF. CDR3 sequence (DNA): TGTGCCAGCAGTGAAGGGCAGGGTATAGGTAATGAAAAACTGTTTTTT.

CDR3 nucleotide sequence: TGTGCCAGCAGCTTAGGTGAAGGACACGGAGATTCACCCCTCCACTTT. It specifies CASSLGEGHGDSPLHF. V usage is TRBV5-4 and J usage is TRBJ1-6, with a possible D match to TRBD1 (5 bases). CDR1 is SGHNT and CDR2 is YYREEE in the germline V gene (reference sequence). V lost 2 bases and J 8 bases, leaving 17 bases between the germline ends. The CDR3 loop spans 16 amino acids.

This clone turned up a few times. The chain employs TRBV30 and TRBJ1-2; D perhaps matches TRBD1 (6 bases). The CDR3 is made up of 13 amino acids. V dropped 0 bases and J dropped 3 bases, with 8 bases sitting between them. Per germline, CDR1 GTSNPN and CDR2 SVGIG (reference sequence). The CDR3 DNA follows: TGTGCCTGGAGTGTTCGACAGGACTATGGCTACACCTTC. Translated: CAWSVRQDYGYTF.

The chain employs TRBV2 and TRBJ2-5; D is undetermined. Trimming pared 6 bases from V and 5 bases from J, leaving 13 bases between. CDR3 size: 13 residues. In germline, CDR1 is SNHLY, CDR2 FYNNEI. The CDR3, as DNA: TGTGCCAGCAGCGATCGCAGGAAGGAGACCCAGTACTTC. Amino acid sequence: CASSDRRKETQYF. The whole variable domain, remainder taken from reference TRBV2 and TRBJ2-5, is EPEVTQTPSHQVTQMGQEVILRCVPISNHLYFYWYRQILGQKVEFLVSFYNNEISEKSEIFDDQFSVERPDGSNFTLKIRSTKLEDSAMYFCASSDRRKETQYFGPGTRLLVL.

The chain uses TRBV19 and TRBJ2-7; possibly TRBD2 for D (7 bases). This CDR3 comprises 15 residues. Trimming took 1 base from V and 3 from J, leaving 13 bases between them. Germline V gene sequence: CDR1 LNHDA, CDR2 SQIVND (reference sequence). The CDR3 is CASSIAGEGFYEQYF. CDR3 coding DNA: TGTGCCAGTAGTATAGCAGGGGAGGGTTTCTACGAGCAGTACTTC.

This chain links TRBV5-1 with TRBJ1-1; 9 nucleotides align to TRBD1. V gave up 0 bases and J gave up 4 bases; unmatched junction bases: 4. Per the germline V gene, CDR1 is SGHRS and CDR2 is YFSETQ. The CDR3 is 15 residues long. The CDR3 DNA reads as TGCGCCAGCAGCTTGGCGGGACAGGGAGCCACTGAAGCTTTCTTT. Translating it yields CASSLAGQGATEAFF.

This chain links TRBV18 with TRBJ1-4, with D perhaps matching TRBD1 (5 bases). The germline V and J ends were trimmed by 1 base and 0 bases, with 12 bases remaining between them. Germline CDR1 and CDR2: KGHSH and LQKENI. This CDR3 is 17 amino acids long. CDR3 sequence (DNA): TGTGCCAGCTCACCACAGGGGCGAGGTGCAACTAATGAAAAACTGTTTTTT. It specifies CASSPQGRGATNEKLFF. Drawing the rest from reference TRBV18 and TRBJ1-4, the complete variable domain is NAGVMQNPRHLVRRRGQEARLRCSPMKGHSHVYWYRQLPEEGLKFMVYLQKENIIDESGMPKERFSAEFPKEGPSILRIQQVVRGDSAAYFCASSPQGRGATNEKLFFGSGTQLSVL.

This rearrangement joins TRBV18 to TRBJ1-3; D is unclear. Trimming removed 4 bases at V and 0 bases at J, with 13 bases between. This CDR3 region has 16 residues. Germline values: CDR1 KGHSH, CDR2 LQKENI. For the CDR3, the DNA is TGTGCCAGCTCACGTGGCGTGGCGAGCTCTGGAAACACCATATATTTT. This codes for CASSRGVASSGNTIYF.

CDR3 nucleotide sequence: TGTGCCAGCAGTGATAGTCGGAGTAATAGGGGCGTGCAGTACTTC. It yields the protein CASSDSRSNRGVQYF. The chain carries TRBV2 and TRBJ2-7, with D tentatively TRBD1 (5 bases). The CDR3 spans 15 residues. The germline V gene has CDR1 SNHLY and CDR2 FYNNEI. V was trimmed by 3 bases and J by 9 bases, leaving 21 bases between them.

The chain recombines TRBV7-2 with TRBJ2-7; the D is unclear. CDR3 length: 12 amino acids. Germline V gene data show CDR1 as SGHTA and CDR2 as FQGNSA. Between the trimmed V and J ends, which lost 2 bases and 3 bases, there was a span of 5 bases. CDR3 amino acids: CASSLSGYEQYF. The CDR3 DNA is TGTGCCAGCAGCTTATCCGGCTACGAGCAGTACTTC. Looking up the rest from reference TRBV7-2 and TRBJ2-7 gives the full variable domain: GAGVSQSPSNKVTEKGKDVELRCDPISGHTALYWYRQSLGQGLEFLIYFQGNSAPDKSGLPSDRFSAERTGGSVSTLTIQRTQQEDSAVYLCASSLSGYEQYFGPGTRLTVT.

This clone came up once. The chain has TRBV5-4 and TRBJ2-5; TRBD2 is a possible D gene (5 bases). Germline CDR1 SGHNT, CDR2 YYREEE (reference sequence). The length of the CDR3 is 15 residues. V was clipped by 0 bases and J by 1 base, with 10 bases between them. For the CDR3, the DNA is TGTGCCAGCAGCTTGGTCGGGGATTCCCAAGAGACCCAGTACTTC. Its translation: CASSLVGDSQETQYF.